Listed below are T cell receptor beta chains from one sample, sequenced in a study of Ad26.COV2.S vaccination and SARS-CoV-2 variants. Measured with immunoSEQ multiplex PCR; TCRdb has only the in-frame clones, and not every one. Altogether about 370,000 clones are present, over 75% being singletons, with the ten largest covering around 1.8%. The material was peripheral blood, obtained in a trial of Ad26.COV2.S vaccine versus placebo. These receptors came from a person between 18 and 65 years old who received the Ad26.COV2.S COVID-19 vaccine or a placebo. CDR3s leave out the opening cysteine and the closing phenylalanine or tryptophan. Each record gives: V gene, CDR3 protein.

TRBV18	ASSLASGGGYGYT
TRBV6-5	ASSYSVGVGSYEQY
TRBV6-1	ASSEHLSNSPLH
TRBV4-2	ASSQDPLRTGGRAGNTIY
TRBV7-6	ASSRSIAGEGALETQY
TRBV5-4	ASSLEGRANEQY
TRBV30	ASQWGDTGELF
TRBV4-1	ASSQEERGAYNEQF
TRBV14	ASSQGLAGHTSSSYEQY
TRBV30	AWRTQANTGELF
TRBV6-5	ASQDGINQPQH
TRBV30	AWGQTDYEQY
TRBV2	ASSDERGPQYEQY
TRBV10-1	ASSALPPGPAYFCEQF
TRBV15	ATTRQGTNEKLF
TRBV19	ASSSLSGSRRETQY
TRBV29-1	SVEPGTSGSYEQY
TRBV15	ATSPVGVQETQY
TRBV20-1	SASPAGRGEQY
TRBV3-1/TRBV3-2	ASSQGVGDYGYT
TRBV7-9	ASSLAGLADQETQY
TRBV3-1/TRBV3-2	ASGLLGLGELF
TRBV4-2	ASSPIQGEEEQY
TRBV20-1	SASDRSTRNTGELF
TRBV5-4	ATRDTPGGNEQF
TRBV19	ASSIPRGSVNEQF
TRBV4-1	ASSQDRGIPGGYT
TRBV25-1	ASSESGGGETQY
TRBV6-6	ASSLGQVLNTIY
TRBV7-6	ASSFVAVAKNIQY
TRBV28	ASRRIGEANEKLF
TRBV7-2	ASSLRETTAWGELF
TRBV28	ASSPRDGFNEQF
TRBV9	ASSETSGSSYEQY
TRBV5-1	ASREELAGRRYEQY
TRBV7-3	ASSLMRGNEQF
TRBV19	ASSSTRGQGEANTGELF
TRBV2	ASTKGSRANEQF
TRBV4-1	ASSHRDTGELF
TRBV5-6	ASSLSSEQF
TRBV19	ASSTGTMAGDEQY
TRBV4-3	ASSHEPGQSNSPLH
TRBV5-4	ASSRGQGGYEQY
TRBV10-3	AISESPQGAHEQF
TRBV19	ASSIGRSGGPNTEAF
TRBV28	ASSLRLSYNEQF
TRBV24-1	ATSDEGASTDTQY
TRBV3-1/TRBV3-2	ASSRGHGVAYEQY
TRBV24-1	ATSAWGPDQPQH
TRBV27	ASSSLPTTPNYEQY
TRBV4-3	ASSQARDSKNIQY
TRBV30	AWSSPAGTALVPLH
TRBV28	ASSFFTGELF
TRBV24-1	ASSPGGGSYEQY
TRBV6-6	ASSSSRQSYEQY
TRBV7-9	ASSLVGAQRDVETQY
TRBV11-2	ASGPGLGGTGELF
TRBV5-3	ARRGYT
TRBV18	ASSLGGTGVNTEAF